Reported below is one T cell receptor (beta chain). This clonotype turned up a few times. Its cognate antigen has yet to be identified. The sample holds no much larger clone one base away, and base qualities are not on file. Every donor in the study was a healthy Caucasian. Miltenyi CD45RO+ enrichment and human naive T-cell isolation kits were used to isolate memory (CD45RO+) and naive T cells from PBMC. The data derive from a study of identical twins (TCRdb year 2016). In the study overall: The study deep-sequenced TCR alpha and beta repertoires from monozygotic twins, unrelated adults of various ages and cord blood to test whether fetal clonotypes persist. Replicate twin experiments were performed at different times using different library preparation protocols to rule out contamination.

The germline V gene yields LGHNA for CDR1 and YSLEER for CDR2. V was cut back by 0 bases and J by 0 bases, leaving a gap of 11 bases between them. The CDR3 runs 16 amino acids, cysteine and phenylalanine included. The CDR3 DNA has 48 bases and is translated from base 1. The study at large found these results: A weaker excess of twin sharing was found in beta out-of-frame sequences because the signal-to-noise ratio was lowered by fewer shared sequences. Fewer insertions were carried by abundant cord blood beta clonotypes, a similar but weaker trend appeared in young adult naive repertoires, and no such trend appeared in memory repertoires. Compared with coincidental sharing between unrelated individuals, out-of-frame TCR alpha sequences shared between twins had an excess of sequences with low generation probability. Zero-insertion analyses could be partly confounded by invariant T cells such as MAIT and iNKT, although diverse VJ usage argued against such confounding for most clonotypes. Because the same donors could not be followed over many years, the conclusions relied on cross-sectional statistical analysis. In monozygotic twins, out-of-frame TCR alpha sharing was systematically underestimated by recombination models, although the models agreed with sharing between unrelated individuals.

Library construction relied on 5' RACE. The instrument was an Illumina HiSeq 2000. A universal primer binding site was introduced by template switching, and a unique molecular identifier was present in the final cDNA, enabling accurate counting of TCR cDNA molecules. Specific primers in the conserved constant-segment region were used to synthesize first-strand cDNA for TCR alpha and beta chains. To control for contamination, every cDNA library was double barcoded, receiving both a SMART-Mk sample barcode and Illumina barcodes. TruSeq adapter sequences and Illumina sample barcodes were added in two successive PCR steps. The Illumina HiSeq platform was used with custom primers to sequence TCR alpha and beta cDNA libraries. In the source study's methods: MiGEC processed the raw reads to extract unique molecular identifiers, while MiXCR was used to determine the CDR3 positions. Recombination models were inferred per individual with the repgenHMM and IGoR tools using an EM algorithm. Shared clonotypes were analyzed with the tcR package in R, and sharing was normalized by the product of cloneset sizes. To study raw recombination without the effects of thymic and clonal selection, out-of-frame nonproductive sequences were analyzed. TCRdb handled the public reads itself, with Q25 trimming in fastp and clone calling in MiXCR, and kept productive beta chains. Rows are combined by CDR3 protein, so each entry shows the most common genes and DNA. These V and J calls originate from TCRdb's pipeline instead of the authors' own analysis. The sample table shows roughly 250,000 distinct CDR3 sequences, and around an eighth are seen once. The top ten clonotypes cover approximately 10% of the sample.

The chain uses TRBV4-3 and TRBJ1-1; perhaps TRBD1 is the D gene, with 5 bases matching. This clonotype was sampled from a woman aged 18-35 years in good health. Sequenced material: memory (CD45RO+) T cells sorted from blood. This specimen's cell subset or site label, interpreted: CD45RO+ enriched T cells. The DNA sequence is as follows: TGCGCCAGCAGCCAAGAACTAGGGGCATTGAACACTGAAGCTTTCTTT. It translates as CASSQELGALNTEAFF.